This TCR beta chain is from a study of blood T cell repertoires in COVID-19. Study information: Sites across the United States, Italy and Spain contributed samples from acute and convalescent COVID-19. PBMCs, B-cell-depleted T cells, or T cells were the source of the cDNA or gDNA that made up the material.

Per the original data handling: Quantification of nucleated cells was approximated via reference gene primer amplification. Libraries were prepared by immunoSEQ multiplex PCR; TCRdb keeps only in-frame clonotypes and omits some of them. V and J calls and clone size are given by that table; D and trimming were obtained from the DNA. The sample lists some 220,000 clones, about 85% occurring once. Trimming at V came to 2 bases and at J to 3 bases, leaving 13 bases not matched to a gene. The CDR3 has 18 amino acids. CDR1 is MGHRA, CDR2 YSYEKL, per germline. The chain has TRBV4-1 and TRBJ2-5, with 9 bases fitting TRBD2. The sequence derives from a woman in her sixties with active or convalescent COVID-19. Material: peripheral blood. The CDR3 reads CASSQTPQNIAGEETQYF. As DNA, the CDR3 is TGCGCCAGCAGCCAAACGCCCCAAAATATAGCGGGAGAAGAGACCCAGTACTTC.